Listed below are T cell receptor beta chains from one sample, sequenced in a study of T cell repertoires in cytomegalovirus infection. TCRdb independently ran MiXCR on the reads; one entry per CDR3 protein. This table has 640,000 or so distinct CDR3 sequences, 33% appearing once. What these receptors recognize is not known. The material sequenced was cultured PBMCs, taken from culture after CMV antigen stimulation. The receptor set was obtained from a human donor in good health (CMV status not recorded). Some clones in this sample may be carry-over from other donors' samples. The CDR3 runs from the conserved cysteine through the conserved F or W. Fields, in order: J gene, V gene, CDR3 protein.

J: TRBJ1-5
V: TRBV6-5
CDR3: CASRDSLNQPQHF

J: TRBJ2-3
V: TRBV20-1
CDR3: CSASGSGDTQYF

J: TRBJ2-2
V: TRBV27
CDR3: CASSLPDGELFF

J: TRBJ1-4
V: TRBV7-9
CDR3: CASSLAAGHREKLFF

J: TRBJ2-7
V: TRBV20-1
CDR3: CSARRTRSANEQYF

J: TRBJ1-6
V: TRBV20-1
CDR3: CSAGRDRVSPLHF

J: TRBJ1-3
V: TRBV10-3
CDR3: CAIRTVSGNTIYF

J: TRBJ2-1
V: TRBV7-2
CDR3: CASSLGSPNEQFF

J: TRBJ2-1
V: TRBV7-9
CDR3: CASSTVGCEQFF

J: TRBJ2-2
V: TRBV10-3
CDR3: CAISESLAGGTGELFF

J: TRBJ1-1
V: TRBV11-2
CDR3: CASSPWGALNTEAFF